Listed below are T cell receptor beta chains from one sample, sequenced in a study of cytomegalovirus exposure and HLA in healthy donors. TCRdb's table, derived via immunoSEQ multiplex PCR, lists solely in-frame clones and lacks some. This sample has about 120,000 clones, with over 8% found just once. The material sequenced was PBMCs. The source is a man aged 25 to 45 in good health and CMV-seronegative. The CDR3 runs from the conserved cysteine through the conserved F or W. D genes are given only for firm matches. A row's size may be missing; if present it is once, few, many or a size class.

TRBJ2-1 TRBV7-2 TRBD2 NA TGTGCCAGCAGCCTAGACCGGGGGGCCTACAATGAGCAGTTCTTC CASSLDRGAYNEQFF
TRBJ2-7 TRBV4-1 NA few TGCGCCAGCAGCCAAGAAGCGGACAGCCGCTACGAGCAGTACTTC CASSQEADSRYEQYF
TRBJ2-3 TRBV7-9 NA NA TGTGCCAGCAGCTTTATTCTCGGTCGGTCAGGGGATACGCAGTATTTT CASSFILGRSGDTQYF
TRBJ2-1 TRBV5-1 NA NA TGCGCCAGCAGCTCGGCCGGGTATGAGCAGTTCTTC CASSSAGYEQFF
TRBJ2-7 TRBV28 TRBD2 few TGTGCCAGCAGTTTAACCCCTAGCGGGAGTTTTAGCGAGCAGTACTTC CASSLTPSGSFSEQYF
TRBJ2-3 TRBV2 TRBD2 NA TGTGCCAGCAGTGGGGGCGGGAGTAAGACAGATACGCAGTATTTT CASSGGGSKTDTQYF
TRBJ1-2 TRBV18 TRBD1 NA TGTGCCAGCTCACCGTCCGGCCAGGGGGCCTTTGGCTACACCTTC CASSPSGQGAFGYTF
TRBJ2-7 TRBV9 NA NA TGTGCCAGCAGCGTAGGGGGAGGCGAGCAGTACTTC CASSVGGGEQYF
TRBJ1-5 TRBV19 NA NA TGTGCCAGTAGTACTGGCCGAGGACAATATAGCAATCAGCCCCAGCATTTT CASSTGRGQYSNQPQHF
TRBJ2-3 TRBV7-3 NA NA TGTGCCAGCAGCTCTATTAAGGAGGATACGCAGTATTTT CASSSIKEDTQYF
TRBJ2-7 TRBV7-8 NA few TGTGCCAGCAGCTTAGGACAGGTGAGCTCCTACGAGCAGTACTTC CASSLGQVSSYEQYF
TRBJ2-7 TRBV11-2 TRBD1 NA TGTGCCAGCAGCTTTCCGGGACAGGGGGCCTACGAGCAGTACTTC CASSFPGQGAYEQYF
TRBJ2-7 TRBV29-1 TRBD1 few TGCAGCGTTGCCTGGACAGGGGCCTACGAGCAGTACTTC CSVAWTGAYEQYF
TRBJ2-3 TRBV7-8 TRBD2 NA TGTGCCAGCAGCCCAACGCGACTAGCGGTAACAGATACGCAGTATTTT CASSPTRLAVTDTQYF
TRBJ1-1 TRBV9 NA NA TGTGCCAGCAGCGTAGCTAGCCTCCCTGGGGTTAACACTGAAGCTTTCTTT CASSVASLPGVNTEAFF
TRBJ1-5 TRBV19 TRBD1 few TGTGCCAGTATACCAGGGGGTTATAGCAATCAGCCCCAGCATTTT CASIPGGYSNQPQHF
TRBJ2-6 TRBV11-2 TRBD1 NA TGTGCCAGCAGTCCGGGGACAGGGGCCCACTCTGGGGCCAACGTCCTGACTTTC CASSPGTGAHSGANVLTF
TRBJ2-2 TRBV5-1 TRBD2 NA TGCGCCAGCAGCCCGGGGGGGGCCTCGAACACCGGGGAGCTGTTTTTT CASSPGGASNTGELFF
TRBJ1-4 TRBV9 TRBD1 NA TGTGCCAGCAGCGAGGGGGCCCCTAATGAAAAACTGTTTTTT CASSEGAPNEKLFF
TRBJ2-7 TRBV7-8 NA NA TGTGCCAGCAGCTTTGAACAGGCTGGTTTCACCTACGAGCAGTACTTC CASSFEQAGFTYEQYF
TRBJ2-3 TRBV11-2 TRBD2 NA TGTGCCAGCAGCCGATCCGGGAGGGCCAACACAGATACGCAGTATTTT CASSRSGRANTDTQYF
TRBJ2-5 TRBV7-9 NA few TGTGCCAGCAGCTTAGTTCTCACCCGGACAGAACAAGAGACCCAGTACTTC CASSLVLTRTEQETQYF
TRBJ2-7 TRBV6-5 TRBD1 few TGTGCCAGCAGTTCCGACGGGACAGGGGGCTACGAGCAGTACTTC CASSSDGTGGYEQYF
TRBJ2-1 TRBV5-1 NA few TGCGCCAGCAGCCGTCTCGGTCCGGAGTCCGCCTACAATGAGCAGTTCTTC CASSRLGPESAYNEQFF
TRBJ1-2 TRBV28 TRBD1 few TGTGCCAGCCTTGCGGGGACAGGAGTTTATGGCTACACCTTC CASLAGTGVYGYTF
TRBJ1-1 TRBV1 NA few TGCACCAGCAGCCAACGCCCCACAGGGGGCATCACTGAAGCTTTCTTT CTSSQRPTGGITEAFF
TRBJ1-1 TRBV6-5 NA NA TGTGCCAGCAGGAGGACAGTGAACACTGAAGCTTTCTTT CASRRTVNTEAFF
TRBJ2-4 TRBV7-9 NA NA TGTGCCAGCCGCGGGACTCCTAAAAACATTCAGTACTTC CASRGTPKNIQYF
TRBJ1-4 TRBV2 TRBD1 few TGTGCCAGCAGAACAGGGGGTGGGGAAAAACTGTTTTTT CASRTGGGEKLFF
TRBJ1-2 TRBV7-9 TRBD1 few TGTGCCAGCAGCTTAGCCGGGACAGCATTTAACTATGGCTACACCTTC CASSLAGTAFNYGYTF
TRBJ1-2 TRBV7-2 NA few TGTGCCAGCAGCCATCCAGGAATCTATGGCTACACCTTC CASSHPGIYGYTF
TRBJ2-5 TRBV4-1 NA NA TGCGCCAGCAGCCAAGAGCAGGGCCAAGAGACCCAGTACTTC CASSQEQGQETQYF
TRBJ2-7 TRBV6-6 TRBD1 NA TGTGCCAGCAGTTGGACAGGGGACTCCTACGAGCAGTACTTC CASSWTGDSYEQYF
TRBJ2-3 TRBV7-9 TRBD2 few TGTGCCAGCAGCCCCCGGACCGCTAGCGGGGTAACCGCAGATACGCAGTATTTT CASSPRTASGVTADTQYF
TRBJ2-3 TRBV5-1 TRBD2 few TGCGCCAGCAGCTTGGTCCTAGCGGGGGGGCCGGATACGCAGTATTTT CASSLVLAGGPDTQYF
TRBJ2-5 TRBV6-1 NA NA TGTGCCAGCAGTGAAATAAGAGGAGGTGGGACCCAGTACTTC CASSEIRGGGTQYF
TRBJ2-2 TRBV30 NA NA TGTGCCTGGAGGGAAACAGGGAACACCGGGGAGCTGTTTTTT CAWRETGNTGELFF
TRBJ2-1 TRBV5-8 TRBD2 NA TGTGCCAGCAGCTTGGGTAGCGGGAGAAGGGGTGAGCAGTTCTTC CASSLGSGRRGEQFF
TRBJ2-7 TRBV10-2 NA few TGCGCCAGCCTGGACAGAAACTCCTACGAGCAGTACTTC CASLDRNSYEQYF
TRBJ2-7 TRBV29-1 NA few TGCAGCGTTGGTCATCGGGGAGAGCAGTACTTC CSVGHRGEQYF
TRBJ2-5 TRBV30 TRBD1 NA TGTGCCTCGTCGAGGGGGGACAGGGCTACAGAGACCCAGTACTTC CASSRGDRATETQYF
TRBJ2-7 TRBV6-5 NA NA TGTGCCAGCAGTTACTCCGCAGGGCCTAGGGCCTACGAGCAGTACTTC CASSYSAGPRAYEQYF
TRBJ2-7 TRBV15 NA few TGTGCCACCAGCAGTCGTCCGGCAGGGCTGTCCTACGAGCAGTACTTC CATSSRPAGLSYEQYF
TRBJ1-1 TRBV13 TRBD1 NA TGTGCCAGCGGCTTCGGAGGGGGCGCGGACACTGAAGCTTTCTTT CASGFGGGADTEAFF
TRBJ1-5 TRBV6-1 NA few TGTGCCAGCAGTGAAAACGGTCTACTTAGCAATCAGCCCCAGCATTTT CASSENGLLSNQPQHF
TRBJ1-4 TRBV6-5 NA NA TGTGCCAGCAGCCGAGACAGGCTCTCGAATGAAAAACTGTTTTTT CASSRDRLSNEKLFF
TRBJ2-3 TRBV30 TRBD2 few TGTGGACTAGCGGGGGGGATTAGCACAGATACGCAGTATTTT CGLAGGISTDTQYF
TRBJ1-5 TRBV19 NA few TGTGCCAGTAGTAGAAGCCGGGGAAGCAATCAGCCCCAGCATTTT CASSRSRGSNQPQHF
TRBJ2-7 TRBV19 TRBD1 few TGTGCCAGTAGTATAACGGCGCCAGGGGGCAACGAGCAGTACTTC CASSITAPGGNEQYF
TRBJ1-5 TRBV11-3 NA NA TGTGCCAGCAGCTTGGGGGGGGCCAATCAGCCCCAGCATTTT CASSLGGANQPQHF
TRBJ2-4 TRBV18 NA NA TGTGCCAGCTCACCTGCACCGGGACAACTTCAAAACATTCAGTACTTC CASSPAPGQLQNIQYF
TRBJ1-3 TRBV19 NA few TGTGCCAGTAGTATCGACACACAGGGAGGAAACACCATATATTTT CASSIDTQGGNTIYF
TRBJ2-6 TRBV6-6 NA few TGTGCCAGCAGCGGCAGGGGGGCTGGGGCCAACGTCCTGACTTTC CASSGRGAGANVLTF
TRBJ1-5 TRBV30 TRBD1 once TGTGCCTGGAGTGTAGGACAGGGGGCTCAGCCCCAGCATTTT CAWSVGQGAQPQHF
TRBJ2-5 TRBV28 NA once TGTGCCAGCCGCATTACCGGGACACAAGAGACCCAGTACTTC CASRITGTQETQYF
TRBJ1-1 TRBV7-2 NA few TGTGCCAGCAGCTTAGGGTATGGGGCTGGGACTGAAGCTTTCTTT CASSLGYGAGTEAFF
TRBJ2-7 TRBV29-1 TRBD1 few TGCAGCGTTGCGAGACAGGGCTACGAGCAGTACTTC CSVARQGYEQYF
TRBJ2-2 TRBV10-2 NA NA TGCGCCAGCACAGGAACATGGGACACCGGGGAGCTGTTTTTT CASTGTWDTGELFF
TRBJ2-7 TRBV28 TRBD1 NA TGTGCCAGCAGTTTATCCGGGACAGTCTACGAGCAGTACTTC CASSLSGTVYEQYF